This T cell receptor beta chain was identified during a study of shared clonotypes between healthy human individuals. General study findings and limits: Despite large depth, rarefaction showed incomplete sorted-subset sequencing. In this cohort, only blood was sampled, and tissue repertoires likely differ.

Naive-designated CD8 cells lacked CD45RO, were positively enriched for CCR7, and omitted terminally differentiated effector memory CD45RA+ cells. Germline lookup yields CDR1 SEHNR and CDR2 FQNEAQ (reference sequence). V lost 4 bases and J lost 3, with 10 bases in between. This CDR3 contains 13 residues. Concerning this clone itself: Its cognate antigen is unknown.

Every immunoSEQ plate was one replicate of a subset's evenly spread DNA. Per sorted-subset replicate PCR, input was 200 to 250 ng DNA, representing tens of thousands of T cell genomes. The method was immunoSEQ multiplex PCR; TCRdb's version includes in-frame clones alone and lacks a portion of them. This sample carries hundreds of thousands of clones, roughly 98% of them seen once, and the ten largest clones take roughly 0.29%. The sequencing input was naive CD8+ T cells sorted from blood. This sequence was found in a man aged 30 to 45 in good health. This chain joins TRBV7-9 and TRBJ2-7, with TRBD2 as a possible D gene (6 bases). The CDR3 protein is CASSWGGIYEQYF. The CDR3 DNA reads TGTGCCAGCAGCTGGGGCGGGATCTACGAGCAGTACTTC.